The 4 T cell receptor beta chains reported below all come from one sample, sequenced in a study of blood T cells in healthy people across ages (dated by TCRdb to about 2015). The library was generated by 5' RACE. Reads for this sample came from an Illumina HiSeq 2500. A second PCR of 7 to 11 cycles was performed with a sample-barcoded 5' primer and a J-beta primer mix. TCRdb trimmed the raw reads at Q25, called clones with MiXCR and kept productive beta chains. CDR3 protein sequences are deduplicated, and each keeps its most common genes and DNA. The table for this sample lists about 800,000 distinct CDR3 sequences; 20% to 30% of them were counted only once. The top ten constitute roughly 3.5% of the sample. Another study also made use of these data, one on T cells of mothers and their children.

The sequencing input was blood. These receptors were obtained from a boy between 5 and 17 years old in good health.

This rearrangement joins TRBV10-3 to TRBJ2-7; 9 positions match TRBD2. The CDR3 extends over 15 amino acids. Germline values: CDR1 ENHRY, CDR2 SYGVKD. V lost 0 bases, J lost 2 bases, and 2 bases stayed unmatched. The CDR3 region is CAISESTSGTYEQYF. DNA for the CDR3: TGTGCCATCAGTGAGTCGACTAGCGGAACCTACGAGCAGTACTTC.

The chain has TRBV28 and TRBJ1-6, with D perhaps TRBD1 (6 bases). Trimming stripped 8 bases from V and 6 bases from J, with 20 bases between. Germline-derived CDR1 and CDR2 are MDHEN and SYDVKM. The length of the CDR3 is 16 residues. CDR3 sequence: CASSTLGGAPNSPLHF. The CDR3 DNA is TGTGCCAGCTCAACCCTGGGGGGGGCGCCTAATTCACCCCTCCACTTT.

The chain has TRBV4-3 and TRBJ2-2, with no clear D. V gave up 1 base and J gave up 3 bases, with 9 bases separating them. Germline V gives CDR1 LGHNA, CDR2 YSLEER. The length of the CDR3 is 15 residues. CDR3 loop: CASSQGSDYTGELFF. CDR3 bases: TGCGCCAGCAGCCAAGGTTCCGACTACACCGGGGAGCTGTTTTTT.

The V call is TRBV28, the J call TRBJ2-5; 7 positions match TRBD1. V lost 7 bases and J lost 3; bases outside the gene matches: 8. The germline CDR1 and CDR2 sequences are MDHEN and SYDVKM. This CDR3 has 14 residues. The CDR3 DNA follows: TGTGCCAGCATCCCCGGGACAGCAAAAGAGACCCAGTACTTC. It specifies CASIPGTAKETQYF.